This T cell receptor (beta chain) was observed in a study of cytomegalovirus exposure and HLA in healthy donors. To note about this clone: No antigen is known for it.

Study-level results: A list of roughly 180 TCR beta chains associated with cytomegalovirus was given. Accurate HLA-A and HLA-B prediction from TCR beta sequences was reported for most subjects. Beyond CMV serostatus, there was no information to go on about immune exposure.

PCR involved 60 Vbeta and 13 Jbeta primers. Profiling relied on immunoSEQ multiplex PCR, and the TCRdb table lists in-frame clones only, not all of them. The sample contains more than 130,000 clones, more than 75% of which appear only once. With V trimmed by 4 bases and J by 7 bases, 7 bases remained unmatched. Germline CDR1 SGHKS, CDR2 YYEKEE (reference sequence). The CDR3 consists of 16 residues. The V and J genes are TRBV5-5 and TRBJ2-5; 16 bases line up with TRBD2. The receptor comes from a man between 18 and 35 years old in good health and CMV-seronegative. Sequenced sample: PBMCs. The CDR3 nucleotides read TGTGCCAGCAGCCTGGGACTAGCGGGAGGGCCGGTGACCCAGTACTTC. Its protein is CASSLGLAGGPVTQYF.